One sample yielded the 10 T cell receptor beta chains listed below, sequenced in a study of blood T cell repertoires in COVID-19. Measured with immunoSEQ multiplex PCR; TCRdb has only the in-frame clones, and not every one. The sample yields around 69,000 clones, about 82% seen once. Sequencing was performed on peripheral blood. The receptors originated from a man aged 45-65 years with acute or convalescent COVID-19.

The V call is TRBV2, the J call TRBJ1-6; D gene unclear. This CDR3 contains 13 residues. CDR1 is SNHLY and CDR2 is FYNNEI in the germline V gene. Trimming cost V 6 bases and J 7 bases, with 10 bases left between them. Here the CDR3 reads CASSTELNSPLHF. The CDR3, as DNA: TGTGCCAGCAGCACGGAACTAAATTCACCCCTCCACTTT.

J is TRBJ1-2 and V is TRBV29-1; D is perhaps TRBD1 (5 bases). The CDR3 is 13 residues long. Germline V gene sequence: CDR1 SQVTM, CDR2 ANQGSEA. The V gene lost 0 bases and the J gene lost 3 bases, with 8 bases spanning the gap. In DNA, the CDR3 is TGCAGCGTTGAAGACAGGGAGGACTATGGCTACACCTTC. It is translated as CSVEDREDYGYTF.

The genes are TRBV25-1 and TRBJ2-4; D possibly corresponds to TRBD2 (6 bases). The germline CDR1 and CDR2 sequences are MGHDK and SYGVNS. V lost 7 bases to trimming and J lost 0 bases, with 7 bases between them. CDR3 length: 13 residues. The CDR3 is CASTGLAKNIQYF. Here the CDR3 DNA reads TGTGCCAGCACGGGACTAGCCAAAAACATTCAGTACTTC.

The J gene is TRBJ2-4, the V gene TRBV3-1 (or the pseudogene TRBV3-2); TRBD2 aligns across 11 bases. In germline, CDR1 is LGHDT, CDR2 YNNKEL (reference sequence). The CDR3 contains 20 residues. The V and J ends lost 5 bases and 2 bases, in that order; junction bases with no gene match: 17. The CDR3 DNA reads as TGTGCCAGCAGCTTCTTGACTAGCGGGGCCCCCCAGAATTCCAAAAACATTCAGTACTTC. Amino acid sequence: CASSFLTSGAPQNSKNIQYF.

The chain has TRBV6-2 or TRBV6-3 and TRBJ2-3; 12 positions match TRBD2. Trimming cost V 4 bases and J 0 bases; bases outside gene matches: 5. Per the germline V gene, CDR1 is MNHEY and CDR2 is SVGEGT. The CDR3 sequence is 17 residues long. CDR3 residues: CASSSLAGGLSTDTQYF. In nucleotides, the CDR3 is TGTGCCAGCAGTTCTCTAGCGGGGGGGTTGAGCACAGATACGCAGTATTTT.

The chain joins TRBV13 to TRBJ1-3; TRBD1 might be the D (5 bases). CDR3 size: 15 residues. V was cut by 3 bases and J by 2 bases, with 11 bases left in between. Germline loops: CDR1 PRHDT, CDR2 FYEKMQ (reference sequence). The CDR3 sequence: CASSLDTGAGNTIYF. As DNA, the CDR3 is TGTGCCAGCAGCTTGGACACTGGAGCTGGAAACACCATATATTTT. Filled out from reference TRBV13 and TRBJ1-3, the complete variable domain reads AAGVIQSPRHLIKEKRETATLKCYPIPRHDTVYWYQQGPGQDPQFLISFYEKMQSDKGSIPDRFSAQQFSDYHSELNMSSLELGDSALYFCASSLDTGAGNTIYFGEGSWLTVV.

V and J are TRBV5-5 and TRBJ1-2; 11 bases map to TRBD1. CDR3 length equals 15 residues. The ends lost 0 bases at V and 7 bases at J; junction bases unmatched: 5. The germline CDR1 and CDR2 sequences are SGHKS and YYEKEE (reference sequence). CDR3 loop: CASSLEFGTGGGYTF. The CDR3, as DNA: TGTGCCAGCAGCTTGGAATTCGGGACAGGGGGTGGCTACACCTTC.

V is TRBV4-2 and J is TRBJ2-2; perhaps TRBD1 as D (5 bases). Germline V gives CDR1 LGHNA, CDR2 YNFKEQ. Deletions cut 4 bases from V and 7 bases from J, with 16 bases between. There are 15 residues in the CDR3. The CDR3 nucleotides read TGTGCCAGCAGCCTTGACGACAGTAAGAGCGGGGAGCTGTTTTTT. Protein sequence: CASSLDDSKSGELFF.

The chain combines TRBV19 with TRBJ1-2, with D possibly matching TRBD1 (6 bases). In germline, CDR1 is LNHDA, CDR2 SQIVND (reference sequence). The CDR3 consists of 16 residues. The V gene lost 4 bases and the J gene lost 0 bases, with 15 bases spanning the gap. CDR3 loop: CASSSLQGFSNYGYTF. The DNA for the CDR3 is TGTGCCAGTAGTAGCCTCCAGGGGTTTTCTAACTATGGCTACACCTTC.

The gene calls are TRBV28 and TRBJ2-7, with TRBD2 matching 7 bases. The CDR3 is 14 amino acids. V dropped 5 bases and J dropped 9; count of bases not matched to a gene: 13. Germline V gene data show CDR1 as MDHEN and CDR2 as SYDVKM. CDR3 nucleotides: TGTGCCAGCAGTCAGACCCTCCTAGCGGCAGGGCAGTACTTC. It specifies CASSQTLLAAGQYF.